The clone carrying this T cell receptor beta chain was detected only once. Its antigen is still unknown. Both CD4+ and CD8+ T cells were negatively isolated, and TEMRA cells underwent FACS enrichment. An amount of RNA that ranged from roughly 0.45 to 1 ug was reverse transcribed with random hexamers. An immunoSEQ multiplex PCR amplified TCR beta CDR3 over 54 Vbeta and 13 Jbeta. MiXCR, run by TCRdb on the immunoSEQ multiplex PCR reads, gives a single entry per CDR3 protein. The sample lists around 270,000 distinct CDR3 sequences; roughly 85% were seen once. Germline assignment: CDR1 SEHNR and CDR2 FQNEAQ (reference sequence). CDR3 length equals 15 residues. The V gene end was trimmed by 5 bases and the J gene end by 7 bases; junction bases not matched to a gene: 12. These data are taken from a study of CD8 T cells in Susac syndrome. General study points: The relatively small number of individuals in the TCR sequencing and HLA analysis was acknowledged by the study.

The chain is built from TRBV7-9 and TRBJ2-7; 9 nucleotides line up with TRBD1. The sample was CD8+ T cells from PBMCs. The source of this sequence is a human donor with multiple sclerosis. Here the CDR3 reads CASSQKQGALGEQYF. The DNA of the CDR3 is TGTGCCAGCAGCCAAAAACAGGGGGCGCTCGGGGAGCAGTACTTC.